The 24 T cell receptor beta chains reported below all come from one sample, sequenced in a study of blood T cell repertoires in COVID-19. Sequenced by immunoSEQ multiplex PCR; TCRdb stores in-frame clones only, minus some. In the table there are about 73,000 clones, approximately 80% of which are singletons. Sequencing was performed on peripheral blood. The origin of the receptors is a man older than 75 with active or convalescent COVID-19.

This clone was counted only a few times. The V and J genes are TRBV3-1 (or the pseudogene TRBV3-2) and TRBJ1-2, with D perhaps TRBD1 (6 bases). This CDR3 region has 13 residues. Trimming removed 4 bases from V and 8 bases from J, with 14 bases in between. In germline, CDR1 is LGHDT, CDR2 YNNKEL (reference sequence). The CDR3 protein is CASSPRGAGGYTF. The CDR3 region has the DNA TGTGCCAGCAGCCCGCGGGGGGCGGGGGGCTACACCTTC.

The chain carries TRBV24-1 and TRBJ1-6; no firm D call. Germline CDR1 and CDR2: KGHDR and SFDVKD. The CDR3 is 19 amino acids. The ends were cut back, 9 bases at V and 2 bases at J, with 25 bases in the middle. CDR3 in DNA: TGTGCCACCCTAAAAGGTACTCCATCCGGGAGGCCCTATAATTCACCCCTCCACTTT. Translation: CATLKGTPSGRPYNSPLHF.

A single count supports this clone. V gene TRBV6-5 combines with J gene TRBJ1-1; the D is unclear. The CDR3 is made up of 13 amino acids. Between the trimmed V and J ends, which lost 2 bases and 4 bases, there was a span of 8 bases. Germline CDR1 reads MNHEY; CDR2 reads SVGAGI. DNA for the CDR3: TGTGCCAGCAGTTACCTAACGGGCACTGAAGCTTTCTTT. Translating it yields CASSYLTGTEAFF.

This clone showed up just a few times. The chain uses TRBV5-1 and TRBJ1-1; D is unresolved. The CDR3 sequence is 14 residues long. Germline V gene sequence: CDR1 SGHRS, CDR2 YFSETQ. Trimming pared 0 bases from V and 5 bases from J, leaving 11 bases between. CDR3 sequence reads: CASSLGAIRTEAFF. CDR3 coding DNA: TGCGCCAGCAGCTTGGGTGCCATCCGGACTGAAGCTTTCTTT.

The chain recombines TRBV19 with TRBJ2-3; possible D gene TRBD1, 6 bases. The ends were cut back, 6 bases at V and 0 bases at J, with 16 bases in the middle. Germline lookup yields CDR1 LNHDA and CDR2 SQIVND (reference sequence). The CDR3 has 16 amino acids. In DNA, the CDR3 is TGTGCCAGTAGCCGAGGACAGACGACGAGCACAGATACGCAGTATTTT. This translates into CASSRGQTTSTDTQYF.

In its sample, this clone ranks as medium-sized (0.01 to 0.1%). CDR3 nucleotides: TGCGCCAGCAGCGCCGGACAGGCGAACACCGGGGAGCTGTTTTTT. Translation gives CASSAGQANTGELFF. The chain combines TRBV5-1 with TRBJ2-2; 7 nucleotides line up with TRBD1. V lost 4 bases and J lost 0; bases outside the gene matches: 3. The germline gives CDR1 SGHRS, CDR2 YFSETQ. The CDR3 contains 15 residues.

The genes are TRBV13 and TRBJ1-3; 8 bases fit TRBD1. CDR1 PRHDT and CDR2 FYEKMQ come from the germline V gene (reference sequence). CDR3 length equals 16 residues. Losses at the gene ends were 1 base for V and 4 bases for J; bases not matched to a gene: 6. CDR3 sequence (DNA): TGTGCCAGCAGCTTAGCTCAGGGGGCTACAGGAAACACCATATATTTT. Translating it yields CASSLAQGATGNTIYF.

The rearrangement joins TRBV7-8 to TRBJ1-1, with a possible D match to TRBD1 (5 bases). The V end was cut by 5 bases, the J end by 8 bases, with 12 bases between. This CDR3 comprises 12 residues. CDR1 and CDR2 (germline): SGHVS, FQNEAQ. In nucleotides, the CDR3 is TGTGCCAGCAGCCATGGGGGGAGGGAAGCTTTCTTT. Protein sequence: CASSHGGREAFF.

The chain uses TRBV5-5 and TRBJ2-5; D ambiguous. Trimming pared 2 bases from V and 2 bases from J, leaving 10 bases between. This CDR3 region has 14 residues. The germline gives CDR1 SGHKS, CDR2 YYEKEE (reference sequence). CDR3 in amino acids: CASSFGTRQETQYF. The CDR3 bases are TGTGCCAGCAGCTTTGGCACCCGACAAGAGACCCAGTACTTC.

CDR3 protein: CASSIAGRDSPLHF. CDR3 nucleotide sequence: TGTGCCAGTAGTATAGCAGGGAGGGATTCACCCCTCCACTTT. This rearrangement joins TRBV19 to TRBJ1-6, with D perhaps TRBD1 (5 bases). Trimming pared 1 base from V and 8 bases from J, leaving 9 bases between. Germline V gene sequence: CDR1 LNHDA, CDR2 SQIVND (reference sequence). The CDR3 is 14 residues long. The whole variable domain, remainder taken from reference TRBV19 and TRBJ1-6, is DGGITQSPKYLFRKEGQNVTLSCEQNLNHDAMYWYRQDPGQGLRLIYYSQIVNDFQKGDIAEGYSVSREKKESFPLTVTSAQKNPTAFYLCASSIAGRDSPLHFGNGTRLTVT.

CDR3 loop: CASSRSGGSTDTQYF. CDR3 DNA sequence: TGTGCCAGCAGCCGTAGCGGGGGTAGCACAGATACGCAGTATTTT. The gene calls are TRBV5-6 and TRBJ2-3; TRBD2 matches 9 bases. Germline-derived CDR1 and CDR2 are SGHDT and YYEEEE. The V segment lost 4 bases and the J segment 0 bases; nucleotides outside the gene matches: 3. CDR3 length: 15 amino acids. The full variable domain, rest sourced from reference TRBV5-6 and TRBJ2-3, is DAGVTQSPTHLIKTRGQQVTLRCSPKSGHDTVSWYQQALGQGPQFIFQYYEEEERQRGNFPDRFSGHQFPNYSSELNVNALLLGDSALYLCASSRSGGSTDTQYFGPGTRLTVL.

The rearrangement links TRBV6-6 to TRBJ2-5; TRBD1 is a possible D gene (6 bases). CDR1 MNHNY and CDR2 SVGAGI come from the germline V gene (reference sequence). V was cut by 2 bases and J by 3 bases, with 10 bases left in between. This CDR3 comprises 14 residues. The CDR3 spells CASSYVTGKETQYF. In DNA form, the CDR3 reads TGTGCCAGCAGTTACGTAACAGGGAAAGAGACCCAGTACTTC.

The chain couples TRBV18 to TRBJ2-2; the D gene is possibly TRBD1 (5 bases). The CDR3 is 15 residues long. V was clipped by 8 bases and J by 0 bases, with 13 bases between them. Germline V gene data show CDR1 as KGHSH and CDR2 as LQKENI. The CDR3: CASASGSPNTGELFF. CDR3 coding DNA: TGTGCCAGCGCTTCAGGGTCACCGAACACCGGGGAGCTGTTTTTT. Using reference TRBV18 and TRBJ2-2 for the parts outside the CDR3, the full variable domain is NAGVMQNPRHLVRRRGQEARLRCSPMKGHSHVYWYRQLPEEGLKFMVYLQKENIIDESGMPKERFSAEFPKEGPSILRIQQVVRGDSAAYFCASASGSPNTGELFFGEGSRLTVL.

This clone was picked up a small number of times. J is TRBJ2-2 and V is TRBV6-2 or TRBV6-3; 9 positions agree with TRBD1. This CDR3 region has 16 residues. Germline values: CDR1 MNHEY, CDR2 SVGEGT. V trimming: 4 bases; J trimming: 2 bases; junction bases outside the gene matches: 5. CDR3 residues: CASSSGQGLNTGELFF. CDR3 bases: TGTGCCAGCAGTTCCGGACAGGGGCTAAACACCGGGGAGCTGTTTTTT.

This chain uses TRBV3-1 (or the pseudogene TRBV3-2) with TRBJ1-5; D is unresolved. Trimming shortened V by 2 bases and J by 4 bases, and 12 bases separated the two germline ends. Germline CDR1 reads LGHDT; CDR2 reads YNNKEL (reference sequence). This CDR3 is 15 amino acids long. The CDR3 DNA reads TGTGCCAGCAGCCAAAACATCCTTTCAAATCAGCCCCAGCATTTT. Residues: CASSQNILSNQPQHF.

This chain links TRBV7-6 with TRBJ2-3; TRBD2 aligns across 11 bases. The CDR3 runs to 16 residues. V trimming: 2 bases; J trimming: 4 bases; junction bases outside the gene matches: 5. CDR1 and CDR2 from the germline V gene are SGHVS and FNYEAQ. DNA of the CDR3: TGTGCCAGCAGCTTAACGACTAGCGGGGCGGCAGATACGCAGTATTTT. This codes for CASSLTTSGAADTQYF.

The chain uses TRBV5-1 and TRBJ2-7; D might be TRBD1 (5 bases). The V gene lost 4 bases and the J gene lost 5 bases, with 7 bases spanning the gap. Germline loops: CDR1 SGHRS, CDR2 YFSETQ. The CDR3 has 11 amino acids. CDR3 sequence (DNA): TGCGCCAGCAGCATGGGGCACGAGCAGTACTTC. Encoded protein: CASSMGHEQYF.

The V and J genes are TRBV25-1 and TRBJ1-2; 9 positions agree with TRBD1. Germline V lookup: CDR1 MGHDK, CDR2 SYGVNS. This CDR3 region has 14 residues. The V gene end was trimmed by 6 bases and the J gene end by 7 bases; junction bases not matched to a gene: 9. CDR3 sequence (DNA): TGTGCCAGCAGCAGACAGGACAGGGGAGGTGGCTACACCTTC. Residues: CASSRQDRGGGYTF.

This clone has more than one count but fewer than ten. The chain couples TRBV5-1 to TRBJ2-7, with D possibly TRBD1 on 6 matching bases. CDR1 and CDR2 from the germline V gene are SGHRS and YFSETQ. Trimming took 2 bases from V and 2 from J, leaving 8 bases between them. This CDR3 has 13 residues. CDR3 region: CASSLDRTYEQYF. The DNA for the CDR3 is TGCGCCAGCAGCTTAGACAGGACCTACGAGCAGTACTTC.

The rearrangement joins TRBV10-3 to TRBJ1-1; 8 bases align to TRBD1. Germline V gives CDR1 ENHRY, CDR2 SYGVKD. The CDR3 sequence is 14 residues long. After removal of 6 bases from V and 6 bases from J, the junction contained 9 bases not matched to a gene. The CDR3 reads CAISDRGGDAEAFF. The CDR3 DNA reads as TGTGCCATCAGCGACAGGGGTGGGGACGCTGAAGCTTTCTTT.

The genes are TRBV4-1 and TRBJ1-3; possibly TRBD1 for D (6 bases). The CDR3 runs 17 residues. CDR1 and CDR2 (germline): MGHRA, YSYEKL. V lost 3 bases and J lost 0, with 15 bases in between. The DNA of the CDR3 is TGCGCCAGCAGCCACCTCAGGGGTCCTCTCTCTGGAAACACCATATATTTT. Its translation: CASSHLRGPLSGNTIYF.

The chain employs TRBV5-6 and TRBJ2-1, with TRBD1 identical over 9 bases. Unmatched junction bases numbered 4, after V lost 2 bases and J lost 4 bases. The V gene's germline CDR1 is SGHDT and CDR2 YYEEEE. The CDR3 is 15 residues long. For the CDR3, the DNA is TGTGCCAGCAGCTTCCGGGACAGGGCTTACAATGAGCAGTTCTTC. Residues: CASSFRDRAYNEQFF.

The V gene is TRBV2, the J gene TRBJ1-6; D possibly corresponds to TRBD1 (6 bases). The CDR3 totals 14 residues. Germline loops: CDR1 SNHLY, CDR2 FYNNEI. Trimming took off 3 bases at V and 10 bases at J, with 13 bases between the two ends. CDR3 bases: TGTGCCAGCAGTGAGAGGACAGTAAGCTCACCCCTCCACTTT. As protein: CASSERTVSSPLHF. Using reference TRBV2 and TRBJ1-6 for the parts outside the CDR3, the full variable domain is EPEVTQTPSHQVTQMGQEVILRCVPISNHLYFYWYRQILGQKVEFLVSFYNNEISEKSEIFDDQFSVERPDGSNFTLKIRSTKLEDSAMYFCASSERTVSSPLHFGNGTRLTVT.

The J gene is TRBJ2-2, the V gene TRBV25-1, with D perhaps matching TRBD1 (6 bases). V lost 2 bases, J lost 6 bases, and 22 bases lay in between. The CDR3 runs to 18 residues. In germline, CDR1 is MGHDK, CDR2 SYGVNS. The chain's CDR3 is CASSERTRFSGDSGELFF. Written as DNA, the CDR3 is TGTGCCAGCAGTGAACGCACTCGATTCTCAGGGGATTCCGGGGAGCTGTTTTTT.